The 9 T cell receptor beta chains presented below share a single source sample, sequenced in a study of T cells in Graves' hyperthyroidism and ophthalmopathy. There were TCR beta CDR3 regions amplified from RNA transcripts. The HTBI set primed first-round TCR CDR3 RT-PCR. TCRdb ran MiXCR on the multiplex PCR reads and lists one entry per CDR3 protein. The sample holds some 770,000 distinct CDR3 sequences; around 17% are singletons and the top ten take roughly 8%. The sequenced sample consisted of blood. Receptors originate from a man between 18 and 35 years old with Graves' hyperthyroidism.

This clonotype was picked up many times. The rearrangement uses TRBV20-1 and TRBJ1-1; D possibly corresponds to TRBD1 (5 bases). The CDR3 loop spans 14 amino acids. The germline V gene has CDR1 DFQATT and CDR2 SNEGSKA (reference sequence). The V end lost 5 bases, the J end lost 5 bases, and 18 bases lay between the germline ends. CDR3 bases: TGCAGTGCTTCTAATCCGGGGGGAGGAACTGAAGCTTTCTTT. This translates into CSASNPGGGTEAFF.

This clonotype occurred once. The chain couples TRBV6-2 or TRBV6-3 to TRBJ2-5; possible D gene TRBD1, 5 bases. The V end was cut by 6 bases, the J end by 4 bases, with 18 bases between. Germline CDR1 MNHEY, CDR2 SVGEGT. The CDR3 spans 15 residues. The chain's CDR3 is CASSSTIGAGETQYF. The CDR3 region has the DNA TGTGCCAGCAGCTCCACAATTGGGGCCGGAGAGACCCAGTACTTC.

This clonotype appeared many times. The rearrangement uses TRBV30 and TRBJ1-2; no clear D. The germline gives CDR1 GTSNPN, CDR2 SVGIG (reference sequence). The V and J ends lost 4 bases and 1 base respectively, with 4 bases between them. The CDR3 runs 11 residues. The CDR3 reads CAWTFNYGYTF. In DNA, the CDR3 is TGTGCCTGGACGTTTAACTATGGCTACACCTTC.

Only one count was recorded for this clonotype. The chain is built from TRBV19 and TRBJ2-2; TRBD2 might be the D (5 bases). V was trimmed by 6 bases and J by 4 bases, leaving 12 bases between them. Germline V gene data show CDR1 as LNHDA and CDR2 as SQIVND (reference sequence). This CDR3 contains 14 residues. For the CDR3, the DNA is TGTGCCAGTAGCCCTAGCCCTGGCACCGGGGAGCTGTTTTTT. Its protein product is CASSPSPGTGELFF.

In its sample, this clonotype was seen a few times. The chain combines TRBV4-3 with TRBJ1-2; D is perhaps TRBD1 (6 bases). CDR3 length equals 15 residues. V lost 1 base and J lost 6, with 15 bases in between. Germline V gene sequence: CDR1 LGHNA, CDR2 YSLEER. The CDR3 reads CASSQARGGRDGYTF. The CDR3 DNA follows: TGCGCCAGCAGCCAAGCCCGAGGGGGGCGGGATGGCTACACCTTC.

This clonotype occurred once. The chain couples TRBV19 to TRBJ1-3; tentatively, D is TRBD1 (5 bases). CDR3 length: 18 residues. Between the trimmed V and J ends, which lost 1 base and 0 bases, there was a span of 16 bases. CDR1 and CDR2 from the germline V gene are LNHDA and SQIVND (reference sequence). This CDR3 reads CASSIVDRLHSSGNTIYF. The DNA of the CDR3 is TGTGCCAGTAGTATAGTCGACAGACTGCACAGCTCTGGAAACACCATATATTTT.

Ten or more counts support this clonotype. V usage is TRBV12-3 or TRBV12-4 and J usage is TRBJ1-2; D uncertain. The V gene lost 3 bases and the J gene lost 6 bases, with 14 bases spanning the gap. The CDR3 consists of 14 residues. CDR3: CASSFLARWDGYTF. As DNA, the CDR3 is TGTGCCAGCAGTTTTTTGGCTCGTTGGGATGGCTACACCTTC.

This clonotype was recorded at least ten times. V and J are TRBV7-3 and TRBJ2-3; TRBD2 matches 9 bases. Looked up from germline, CDR1 is SGHTA and CDR2 is FQGTGA. The CDR3 consists of 15 residues. The ends lost 3 bases at V and 3 bases at J; junction bases unmatched: 4. CDR3 region: CASSFSGSETDTQYF. The CDR3 DNA is TGTGCCAGCAGCTTTAGCGGGAGCGAGACAGATACGCAGTATTTT.

This clonotype came up many times. The rearrangement uses TRBV28 and TRBJ1-1; TRBD1 matches at 9 bases. The germline CDR1 and CDR2 sequences are MDHEN and SYDVKM. The CDR3 contains 15 residues. Trimming removed 4 bases from V and 2 bases from J; junction bases left unmatched: 5. Here the CDR3 DNA reads TGTGCCAGCAGTTGGACAGGGGAGGGCAACACTGAAGCTTTCTTT. Translated, it gives CASSWTGEGNTEAFF.